The T cell receptor (beta chain) under discussion was sequenced for a study of response to subunit inactivated influenza vaccine. Germline V gene sequence: CDR1 DFQATT, CDR2 SNEGSKA (reference sequence). Trimming shortened V by 3 bases and J by 8 bases, and 16 bases separated the two germline ends. This CDR3 spans 13 amino acids. TCRdb itself ran the RT-PCR reads through MiXCR, one entry per CDR3 protein. The sample yields about 170,000 distinct CDR3 sequences, approximately 12% seen once. This clonotype was seen more than once but under ten times. Another study also made use of these data, one on T cells expressing NK-cell markers. That investigation notes: A 5'RACE template switching approach incorporating UMIs was used to make TCR beta cDNA. In roughly 6 donors, dominant CD3+CD56+NKG2C+ clones formed about 1.0-7.0% of CD8+ cells.

This TCR derives from a man over 45 who received an inactivated influenza vaccine. The sequences come from CD8+ T cells sorted from PBMCs, collected 11 to 12 days after vaccination. This chain uses TRBV20-1 with TRBJ1-2, with D perhaps TRBD1 (6 bases). The CDR3 DNA reads as TGCAGTGCTAGGGAGGGCATGACAGGAGGCTACACCTTC. This encodes CSAREGMTGGYTF.